The clone carrying this T cell receptor (beta chain) was seen just once. Per the germline V gene, CDR1 is SGHVS and CDR2 is FQNEAQ. This CDR3 has 20 amino acids. The V and J ends lost 1 base and 4 bases respectively, with 29 bases between them. The data are from a study of shared clonotypes between healthy human individuals. Sequencing was performed with immunoSEQ multiplex PCR; in TCRdb, only in-frame clones are kept and a portion is missing. The table shows more than 1 million clones, with around 82% occurring only once. The sequenced material came from memory CD4+ T cells from PBMCs. Subset here: CD45RA-negative fraction. The clonotype was recovered from a man younger than 35 in good health. Some clones in this sample may be carry-over from other donors' samples. The V gene is TRBV7-8, the J gene TRBJ2-7; D not certain. CDR3 nucleotides: TGTGCCAGCAGCTTAGTCGCTCCTGGGTGGTTTTCGACCGGTAGGTACGAGCAGTACTTC. It specifies CASSLVAPGWFSTGRYEQYF.